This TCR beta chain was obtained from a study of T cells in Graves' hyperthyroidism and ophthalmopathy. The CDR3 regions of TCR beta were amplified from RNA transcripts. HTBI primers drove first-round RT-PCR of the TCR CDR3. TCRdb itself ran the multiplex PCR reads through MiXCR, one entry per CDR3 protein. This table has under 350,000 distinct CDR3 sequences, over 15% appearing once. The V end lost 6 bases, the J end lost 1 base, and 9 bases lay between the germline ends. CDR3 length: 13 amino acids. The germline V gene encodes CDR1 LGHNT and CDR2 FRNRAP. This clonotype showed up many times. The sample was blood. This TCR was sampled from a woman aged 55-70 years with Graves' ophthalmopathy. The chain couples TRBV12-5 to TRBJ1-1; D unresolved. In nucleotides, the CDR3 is TGTGCTAGTGGGAAAAACCGGAACACTGAAGCTTTCTTT. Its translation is CASGKNRNTEAFF.